The clone carrying this TCR beta chain has a single count. Its target is unknown. This specimen comes from a study of blood T cells in healthy people across ages. Study background: For every two T cells, template switching captured about one barcoded beta molecule.

Overall study findings and caveats: Lack of knowledge of donor CMV status possibly confounded expanded clonotype changes. PBMCs that were unsorted prevented a conclusive naive versus antigen-experienced comparison.

A second roughly 6 to 12 cycle PCR used barcoded and J-beta primers. Using its own MiXCR run on the 5' RACE reads, TCRdb lists one record per CDR3 protein. The sample records approximately 940,000 distinct CDR3 sequences, about 48% being singletons. The sequenced sample was blood. This receptor was obtained from a man under 40 in good health.

The CDR3 here is CASSTSPLAGGPNEQYF. CDR3 coding DNA: TGTGCCAGCAGCACCAGCCCCCTAGCGGGGGGGCCCAACGAGCAGTACTTC. The V gene is TRBV7-9, the J gene TRBJ2-5, with 12 bases identical to TRBD2. The J call may be mistaken, given a closer DNA end match to TRBJ2-7. The CDR3 sequence is 17 residues long. CDR1 and CDR2 (germline): SEHNR, FQNEAQ (reference sequence).